This TCR beta chain came from a study of blood T cell repertoires in COVID-19. This clone was seen only a few times. Sequenced by immunoSEQ multiplex PCR; TCRdb stores in-frame clones only, minus some. The table has 150,000 to 200,000 clones, about 81% seen once. The CDR3 runs 13 residues. Trimming took off 4 bases at V and 1 base at J, with 7 bases between the two ends. The germline V gene encodes CDR1 LGHDT and CDR2 YNNKEL (reference sequence). The sequencing input was peripheral blood. The clonotype was recovered from a human donor in a cohort sampled during active COVID-19. The V and J genes are TRBV3-1 (or the pseudogene TRBV3-2) and TRBJ2-5; D is undetermined. This CDR3 reads CASSPTVQETQYF. CDR3 in DNA: TGTGCCAGCAGCCCCACGGTCCAAGAGACCCAGTACTTC.